This T cell receptor beta chain was recorded in a study of regulatory T cells in long-lasting Graves disease. About this clonotype: Antigen: not known.

Study conclusions and caveats: When disease was persistent, TRBV28, TRBJ1-2 and TRBJ2-5 were the favored segments.

Library construction for TCR beta used iRepertoire HTBI primers and Arm-PCR of CDR3 regions. TCRdb passed the multiplex PCR reads through MiXCR, listing each CDR3 protein once. The sample lists 200,000 to 250,000 distinct CDR3 sequences; 20% were seen once. The time point: newly diagnosed GD, antithyroid drugs for less than 3 months. RNA extracted from PBMCs served as the sequencing template. The CDR3 consists of 14 residues. The germline V and J ends were trimmed by 3 bases and 14 bases, with 22 bases remaining between them. Germline assignment: CDR1 SGHTA and CDR2 FQGNSA. The receptor's source is a female donor with Graves disease. The V gene is TRBV7-2, the J gene TRBJ1-1; no reliable D call. Sequencing was performed on peripheral blood mononuclear cells (PBMCs), taken at new diagnosis, from a patient treated with antithyroid drugs. The CDR3: CASSFLLSGTGAFF. The CDR3, as DNA: TGTGCCAGCAGCTTTCTTCTGTCCGGCACTGGAGCCTTCTTT.